The entry that follows covers one TCR beta chain sequence. Germline CDR1 and CDR2: KGHDR and SFDVKD. Trimming took 2 bases from V and 8 from J, leaving 14 bases between them. The CDR3 is 14 amino acids. This entry belongs to a study of blood T cell repertoires in COVID-19. Study details: In each case, the material was cDNA or gDNA derived from T cells, B-cell-depleted T cells, or PBMCs.

Clones were sequenced by immunoSEQ multiplex PCR, and TCRdb holds only the in-frame ones, with some missing. This table has over 400,000 clones, approximately 90% appearing once. The receptor's source is a woman aged 60-75 years who had recovered from COVID-19. The V and J genes are TRBV24-1 and TRBJ1-1, with a weak D call TRBD1 (6 bases). Sequenced input: PBMCs or T cells enriched from blood (not recorded which). The CDR3 loop reads CATSDSGHFSEAFF. DNA of the CDR3: TGTGCCACCAGTGATTCGGGACATTTTTCCGAAGCTTTCTTT.